The clone carrying this T cell receptor beta chain was recorded at least ten times. The CDR3 has 18 residues. CDR1 and CDR2 from the germline V gene are MGHRA and YSYEKL. After removal of 1 base from V and 0 bases from J, the junction contained 9 bases not matched to a gene. A single record per CDR3 protein comes from TCRdb applying MiXCR to the reads. The data show over 200,000 distinct CDR3 sequences, about 13% seen once. This entry is derived from a study of T cell repertoires in cytomegalovirus infection. The rearrangement uses TRBV4-1 and TRBJ2-7; 10 bases align to TRBD2. The TCR comes from a human donor in good health (CMV status not recorded). Some clones in this sample may be carry-over from other donors' samples. Material: PBMCs. The CDR3, as DNA: TGCGCCAGCAGCCAAGGTAGACTAGCGGGTTCGCCCTCCTACGAGCAGTACTTC. Translated, it gives CASSQGRLAGSPSYEQYF.